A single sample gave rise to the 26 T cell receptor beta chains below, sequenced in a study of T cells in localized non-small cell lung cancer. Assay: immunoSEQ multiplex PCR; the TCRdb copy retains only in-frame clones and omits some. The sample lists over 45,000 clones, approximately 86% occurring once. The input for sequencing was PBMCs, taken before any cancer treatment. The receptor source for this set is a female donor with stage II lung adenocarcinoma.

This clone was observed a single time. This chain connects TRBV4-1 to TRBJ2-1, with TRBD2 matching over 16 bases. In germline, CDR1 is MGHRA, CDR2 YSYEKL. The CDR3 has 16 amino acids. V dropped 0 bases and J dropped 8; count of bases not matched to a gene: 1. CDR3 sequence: CASSQEGLAGGDEQFF. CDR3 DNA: TGCGCCAGCAGCCAAGAGGGACTAGCGGGGGGGGATGAGCAGTTCTTC.

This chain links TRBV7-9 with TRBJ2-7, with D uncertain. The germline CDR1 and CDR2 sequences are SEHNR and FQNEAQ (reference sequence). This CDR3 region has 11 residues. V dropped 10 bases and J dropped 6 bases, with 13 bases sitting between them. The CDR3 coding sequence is TGTGCCACCTCACCGTCCGCCGAGCAGTACTTC. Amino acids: CATSPSAEQYF.

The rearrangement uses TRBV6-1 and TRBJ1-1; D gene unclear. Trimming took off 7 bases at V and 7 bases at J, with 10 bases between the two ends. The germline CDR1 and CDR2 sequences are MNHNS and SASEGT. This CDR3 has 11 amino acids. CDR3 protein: CASKKVGEAFF. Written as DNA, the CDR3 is TGTGCCAGCAAGAAGGTGGGTGAAGCTTTCTTT.

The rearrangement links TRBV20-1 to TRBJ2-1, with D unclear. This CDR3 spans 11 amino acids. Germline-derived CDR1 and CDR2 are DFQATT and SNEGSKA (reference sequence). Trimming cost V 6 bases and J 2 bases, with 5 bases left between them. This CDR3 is CSAVTYNEQFF. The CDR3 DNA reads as TGCAGTGCCGTAACCTACAATGAGCAGTTCTTC.

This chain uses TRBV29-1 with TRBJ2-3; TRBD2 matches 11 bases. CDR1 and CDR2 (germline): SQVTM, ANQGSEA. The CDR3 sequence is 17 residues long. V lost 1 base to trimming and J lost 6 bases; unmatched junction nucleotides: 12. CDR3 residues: CSVEASRLAGWKDTQYF. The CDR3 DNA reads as TGCAGCGTTGAAGCTTCGCGACTAGCGGGGTGGAAGGATACGCAGTATTTT.

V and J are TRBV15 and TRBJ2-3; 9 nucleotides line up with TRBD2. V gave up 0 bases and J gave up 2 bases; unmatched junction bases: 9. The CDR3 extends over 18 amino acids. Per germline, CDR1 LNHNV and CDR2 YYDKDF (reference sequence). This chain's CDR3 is CATSRDRERGANTDTQYF. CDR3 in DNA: TGTGCCACCAGCAGAGATAGGGAGCGGGGGGCCAACACAGATACGCAGTATTTT.

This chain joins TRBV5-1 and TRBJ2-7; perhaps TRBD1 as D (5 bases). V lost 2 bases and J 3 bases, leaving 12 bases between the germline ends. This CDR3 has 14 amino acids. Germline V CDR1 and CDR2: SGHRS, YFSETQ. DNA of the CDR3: TGCGCCAGCAGCTTTGGGCGGACAAGCTACGAGCAGTACTTC. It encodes CASSFGRTSYEQYF.

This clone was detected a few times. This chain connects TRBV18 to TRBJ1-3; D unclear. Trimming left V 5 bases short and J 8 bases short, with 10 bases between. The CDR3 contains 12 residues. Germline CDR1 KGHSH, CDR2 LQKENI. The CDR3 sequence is CASSTDVDTIYF. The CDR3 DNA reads TGTGCCAGCTCAACGGACGTGGACACCATATATTTT.

CDR3 loop: CASSHWEGNTGELFF. DNA for the CDR3: TGTGCCAGCAGCCACTGGGAGGGGAACACCGGGGAGCTGTTTTTT. The chain uses TRBV7-9 and TRBJ2-2; 7 nucleotides align to TRBD2. Trimming at V came to 5 bases and at J to 1 base, leaving 4 bases not matched to a gene. Germline lookup yields CDR1 SEHNR and CDR2 FQNEAQ (reference sequence). CDR3 size: 15 residues. Together with reference TRBV7-9 and TRBJ2-2, the CDR3 gives the full variable domain: DTGVSQNPRHKITKRGQNVTFRCDPISEHNRLYWYRQTLGQGPEFLTYFQNEAQLEKSRLLSDRFSAERPKGSFSTLEIQRTEQGDSAMYLCASSHWEGNTGELFFGEGSRLTVL.

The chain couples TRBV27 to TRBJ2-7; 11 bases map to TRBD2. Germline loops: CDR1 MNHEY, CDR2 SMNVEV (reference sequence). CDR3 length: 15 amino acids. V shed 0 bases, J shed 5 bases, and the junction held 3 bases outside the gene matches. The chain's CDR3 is CASSLSSGGAHEQYF. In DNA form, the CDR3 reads TGTGCCAGCAGTTTATCTAGCGGGGGGGCTCACGAGCAGTACTTC.

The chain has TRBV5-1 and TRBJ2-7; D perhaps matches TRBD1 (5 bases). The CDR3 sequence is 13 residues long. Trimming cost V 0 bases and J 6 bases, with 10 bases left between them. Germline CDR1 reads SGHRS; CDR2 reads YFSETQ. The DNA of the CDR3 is TGCGCCAGCAGCTTGGCAGGGAACGGCGAGCAGTACTTC. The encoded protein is CASSLAGNGEQYF.

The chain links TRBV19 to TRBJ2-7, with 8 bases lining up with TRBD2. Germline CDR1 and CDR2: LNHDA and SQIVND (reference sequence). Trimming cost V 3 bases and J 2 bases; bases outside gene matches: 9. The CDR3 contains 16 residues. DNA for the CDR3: TGTGCCAGTAGTATTGCCCAGCGGGGGCGACCCTACGAGCAGTACTTC. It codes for CASSIAQRGRPYEQYF.

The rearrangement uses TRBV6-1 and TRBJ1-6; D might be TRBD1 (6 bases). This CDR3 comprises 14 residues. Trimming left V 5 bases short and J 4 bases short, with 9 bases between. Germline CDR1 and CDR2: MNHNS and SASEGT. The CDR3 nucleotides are TGTGCCAGCAGTCCGGACAGATATAATTCACCCCTCCACTTT. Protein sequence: CASSPDRYNSPLHF.

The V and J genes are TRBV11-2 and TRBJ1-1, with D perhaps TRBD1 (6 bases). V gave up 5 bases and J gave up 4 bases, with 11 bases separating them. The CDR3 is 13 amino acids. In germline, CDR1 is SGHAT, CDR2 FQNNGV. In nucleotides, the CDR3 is TGTGCCAGCAGCCTACAGGGTGGCACTGAAGCTTTCTTT. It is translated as CASSLQGGTEAFF.

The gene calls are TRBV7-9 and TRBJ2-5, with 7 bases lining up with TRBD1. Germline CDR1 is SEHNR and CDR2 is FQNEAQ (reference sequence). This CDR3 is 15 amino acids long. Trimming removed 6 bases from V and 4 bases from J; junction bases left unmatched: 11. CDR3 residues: CASRSVRGRGETQYF. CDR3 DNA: TGTGCCAGCAGGTCGGTGAGGGGGCGAGGAGAGACCCAGTACTTC.

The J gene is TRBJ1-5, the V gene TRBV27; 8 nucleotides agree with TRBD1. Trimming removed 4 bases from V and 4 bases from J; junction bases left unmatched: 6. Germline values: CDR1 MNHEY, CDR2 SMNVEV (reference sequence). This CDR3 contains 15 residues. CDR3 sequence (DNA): TGTGCCAGCAGTTCCCGACAGGGGTGGAATCAGCCCCAGCATTTT. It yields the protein CASSSRQGWNQPQHF.

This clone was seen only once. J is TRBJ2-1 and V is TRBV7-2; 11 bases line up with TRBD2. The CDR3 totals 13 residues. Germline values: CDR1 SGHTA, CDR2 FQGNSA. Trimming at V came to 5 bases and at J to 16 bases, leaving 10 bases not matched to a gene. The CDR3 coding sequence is TGTGCCAGCAGCAGAATTTTAGCGGGGGGGCAATTCTTC. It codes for CASSRILAGGQFF.

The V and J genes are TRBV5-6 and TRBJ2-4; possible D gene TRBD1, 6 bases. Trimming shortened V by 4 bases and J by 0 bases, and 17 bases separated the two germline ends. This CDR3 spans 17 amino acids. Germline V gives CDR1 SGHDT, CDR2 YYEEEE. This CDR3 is CASSRRTERLAKNIQYF. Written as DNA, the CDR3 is TGTGCCAGCAGCCGAAGGACAGAACGACTAGCCAAAAACATTCAGTACTTC.

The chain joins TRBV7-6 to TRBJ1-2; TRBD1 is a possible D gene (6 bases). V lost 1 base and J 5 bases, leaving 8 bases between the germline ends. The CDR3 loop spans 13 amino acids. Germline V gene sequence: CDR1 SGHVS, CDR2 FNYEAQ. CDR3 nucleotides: TGTGCCAGCAGCTTAGGGACAGCTTATGGCTACACCTTC. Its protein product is CASSLGTAYGYTF.

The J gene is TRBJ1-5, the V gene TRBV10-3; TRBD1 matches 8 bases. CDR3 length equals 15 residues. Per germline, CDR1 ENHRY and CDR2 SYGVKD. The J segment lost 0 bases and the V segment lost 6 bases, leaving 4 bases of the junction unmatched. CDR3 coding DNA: TGTGCCATCAGGGACAGGGACGATAGCAATCAGCCCCAGCATTTT. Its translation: CAIRDRDDSNQPQHF.

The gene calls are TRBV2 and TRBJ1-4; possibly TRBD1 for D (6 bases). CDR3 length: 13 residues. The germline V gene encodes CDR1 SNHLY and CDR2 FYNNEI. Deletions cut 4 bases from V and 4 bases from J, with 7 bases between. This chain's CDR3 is CASSVQGNEKLFF. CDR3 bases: TGTGCCAGCAGTGTACAGGGTAATGAAAAACTGTTTTTT.

The CDR3 region has the DNA TGCGCCAGCAGTTTGTTGGGGGCAGGCTACACCTTC. It encodes CASSLLGAGYTF. The genes are TRBV5-1 and TRBJ1-2; maybe TRBD1 (6 bases). The V and J ends lost 5 bases and 8 bases respectively, with 13 bases between them. Germline V gene lookup returns CDR1 SGHRS and CDR2 YFSETQ. CDR3 length: 12 amino acids.

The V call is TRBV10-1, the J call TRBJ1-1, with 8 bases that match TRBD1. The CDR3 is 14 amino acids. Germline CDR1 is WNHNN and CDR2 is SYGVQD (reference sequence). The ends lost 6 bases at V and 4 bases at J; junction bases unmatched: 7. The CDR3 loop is CASRPTGGSTEAFF. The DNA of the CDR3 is TGCGCCAGCAGACCTACAGGGGGTAGCACTGAAGCTTTCTTT.

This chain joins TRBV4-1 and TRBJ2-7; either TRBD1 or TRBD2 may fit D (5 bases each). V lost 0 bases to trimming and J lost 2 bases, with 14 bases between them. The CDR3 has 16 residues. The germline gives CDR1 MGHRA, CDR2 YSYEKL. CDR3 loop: CASSQEGAAATYEQYF. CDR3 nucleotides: TGCGCCAGCAGCCAAGAAGGGGCAGCGGCTACCTACGAGCAGTACTTC.

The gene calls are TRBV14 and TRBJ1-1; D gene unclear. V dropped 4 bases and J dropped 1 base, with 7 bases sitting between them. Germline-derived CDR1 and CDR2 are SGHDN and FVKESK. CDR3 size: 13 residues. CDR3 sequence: CASSRLGNTEAFF. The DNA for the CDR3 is TGTGCCAGCAGCCGTCTCGGGAACACTGAAGCTTTCTTT.

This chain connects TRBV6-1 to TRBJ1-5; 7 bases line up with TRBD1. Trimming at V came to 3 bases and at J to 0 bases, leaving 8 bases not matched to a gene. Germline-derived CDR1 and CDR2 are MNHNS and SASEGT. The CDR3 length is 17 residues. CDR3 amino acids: CASSDPTGAYSNQPQHF. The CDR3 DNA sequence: TGTGCCAGCAGTGATCCAACAGGGGCCTATAGCAATCAGCCCCAGCATTTT.